This TCR beta chain came from a study of cytomegalovirus exposure and HLA in healthy donors. Study-level points and caveats: In an earlier analysis, productive rearrangement rates for most beta V segments clustered near 87% or 30%. Presence/absence analysis assumed near-uniform sequencing depth across donors.

For this clone: As yet, its antigen is unknown.

Every donor was a healthy person donating bone marrow. 60 Vbeta and 13 Jbeta primers were used in PCR. This table comes from immunoSEQ multiplex PCR, and its TCRdb copy is limited to in-frame clones, with some not included. The listing records 100,000 or so clones. Between the trimmed V and J ends, which lost 1 base and 0 bases, there was a span of 18 bases. This CDR3 region has 18 residues. Germline V lookup: CDR1 SGHTA, CDR2 FQGNSA. The rearrangement links TRBV7-2 to TRBJ1-1; D is undetermined. Source material: PBMCs. This TCR was sampled from a woman aged 25-40 years in good health and CMV-seronegative. The CDR3 region is CASSLGWRSSLMNTEAFF. As DNA, the CDR3 is TGTGCCAGCAGCTTAGGGTGGCGGAGCTCCCTGATGAACACTGAAGCTTTCTTT.